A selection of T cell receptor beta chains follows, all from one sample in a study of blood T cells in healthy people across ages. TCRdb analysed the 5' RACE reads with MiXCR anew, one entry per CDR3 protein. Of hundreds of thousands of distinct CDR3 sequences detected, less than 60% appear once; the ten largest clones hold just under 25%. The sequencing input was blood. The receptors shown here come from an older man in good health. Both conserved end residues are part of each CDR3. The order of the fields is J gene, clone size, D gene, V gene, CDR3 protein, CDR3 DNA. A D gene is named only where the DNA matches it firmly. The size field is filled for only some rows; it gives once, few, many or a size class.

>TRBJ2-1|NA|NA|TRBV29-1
CSVGGGTKGNEQFF
TGCAGCGTAGGGGGGGGGACAAAAGGGAATGAGCAGTTCTTC
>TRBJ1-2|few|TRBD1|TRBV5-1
CASSFGTASNYGYTF
TGCGCCAGCAGCTTCGGGACAGCCTCTAACTATGGCTACACCTTC
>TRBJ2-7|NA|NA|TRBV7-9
CASSLGDCEQYF
TGTGCCAGCAGCTTGGGTGACTGCGAGCAGTACTTC
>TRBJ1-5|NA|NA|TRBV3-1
CASGRQDNQPQHF
TGTGCCAGCGGCCGTCAGGACAATCAGCCCCAGCATTTT
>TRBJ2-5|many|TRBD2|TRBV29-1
CSVLLAGASETQYF
TGCAGCGTGCTACTAGCGGGAGCAAGTGAGACCCAGTACTTC
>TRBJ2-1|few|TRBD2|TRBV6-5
CASSSSGSGAEQFF
TGTGCCAGCAGTTCTAGCGGGAGTGGAGCTGAGCAGTTCTTC
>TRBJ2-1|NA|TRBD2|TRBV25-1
CASSEYGQRGEQFF
TGTGCCAGCAGTGAATATGGCCAGCGGGGTGAGCAGTTCTTC
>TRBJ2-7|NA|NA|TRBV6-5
CASSFGGAVSYEQYF
TGTGCCAGCAGTTTTGGGGGTGCCGTCTCCTACGAGCAGTACTTC
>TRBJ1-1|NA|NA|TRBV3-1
CASSQGRHTEAFF
TGTGCCAGCAGCCAAGGTAGGCACACTGAAGCTTTCTTT
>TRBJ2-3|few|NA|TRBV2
CASSEDLGTDTQYF
TGTGCCAGCAGTGAAGATCTTGGCACAGATACGCAGTATTTT
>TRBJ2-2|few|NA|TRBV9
CASAERGVDTGELFF
TGTGCCAGCGCCGAACGGGGCGTTGACACCGGGGAGCTGTTTTTT
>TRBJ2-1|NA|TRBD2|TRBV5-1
CASSSGRTSSYNEQFF
TGCGCCAGCAGCTCCGGTCGGACTAGCTCCTACAATGAGCAGTTCTTC
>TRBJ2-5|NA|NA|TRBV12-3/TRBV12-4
CASSLLGAEETQYF
TGTGCCAGCAGTTTACTGGGGGCAGAGGAGACCCAGTACTTC
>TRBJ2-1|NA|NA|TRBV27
CASRRTSSSYNEQFF
TGTGCCAGCAGACGGACTTCGAGCTCCTACAATGAGCAGTTCTTC
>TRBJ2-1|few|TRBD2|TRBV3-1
CASSQTSGGSFYNEQFF
TGTGCCAGCAGCCAAACTAGCGGGGGGTCCTTCTACAATGAGCAGTTCTTC
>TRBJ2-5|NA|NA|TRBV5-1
CASSLRLDPTQETQYF
TGCGCCAGCAGCTTGCGCCTAGACCCCACCCAAGAGACCCAGTACTTC
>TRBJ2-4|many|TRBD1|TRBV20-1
CSALDRGRTKNIQYF
TGCAGTGCTTTGGACAGGGGAAGGACCAAAAACATTCAGTACTTC
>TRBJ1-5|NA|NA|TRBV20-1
CSATTGPNQPQHF
TGCAGTGCTACCACAGGGCCCAATCAGCCCCAGCATTTT
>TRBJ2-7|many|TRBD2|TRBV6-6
CASSSPTSGSSYEQYF
TGTGCCAGCAGTTCGCCTACTAGCGGGTCGTCCTACGAGCAGTACTTC
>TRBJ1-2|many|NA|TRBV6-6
CASSHGVGEPNYGYTF
TGTGCCAGCAGCCACGGCGTAGGAGAACCTAACTATGGCTACACCTTC
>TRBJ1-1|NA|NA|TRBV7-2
CASSPHMGGTEAFF
TGTGCCAGCAGCCCACACATGGGGGGCACTGAAGCTTTCTTT
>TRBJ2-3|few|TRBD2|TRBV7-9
CATSGTSGTTDTQYF
TGTGCCACCAGCGGGACTAGCGGAACCACAGATACGCAGTATTTT
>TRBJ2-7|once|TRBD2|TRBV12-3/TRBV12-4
CASSLGVAGEYEQYF
TGTGCCAGCAGTTTAGGGGTAGCGGGAGAGTACGAGCAGTACTTC
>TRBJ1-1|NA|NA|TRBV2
CASSRKMVFF
TGTGCCAGCAGCCGGAAAATGGTTTTCTTT
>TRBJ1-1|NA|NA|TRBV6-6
CASSPRSANTEAFF
TGTGCCAGCAGCCCGAGGAGCGCGAACACTGAAGCTTTCTTT
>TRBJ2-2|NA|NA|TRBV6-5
CASTRTQNTGELFF
TGTGCCAGCACTAGGACGCAGAACACCGGGGAGCTGTTTTTT
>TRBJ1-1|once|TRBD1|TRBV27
CASSLSDRDRRTEAFF
TGTGCCAGCAGTTTATCAGACAGGGACCGTCGCACTGAAGCTTTCTTT
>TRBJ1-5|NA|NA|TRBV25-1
CASSGPGAGQPQHF
TGTGCCAGCAGTGGTCCGGGGGCTGGTCAGCCCCAGCATTTT
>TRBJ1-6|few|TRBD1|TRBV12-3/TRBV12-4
CASGRQGVTSPLHF
TGTGCCAGCGGCCGACAGGGAGTAACTTCACCCCTCCACTTT
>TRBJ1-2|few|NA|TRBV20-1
CSARDRDNYGYTF
TGCAGTGCTAGAGATCGGGATAACTATGGCTACACCTTC
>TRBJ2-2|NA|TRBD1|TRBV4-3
CASSQDRVRDGTVNTGELFF
TGCGCCAGCAGCCAAGATCGGGTTCGGGACGGGACAGTAAACACCGGGGAGCTGTTTTTT
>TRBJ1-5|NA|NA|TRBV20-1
CSAIQGGGNQPQHF
TGCAGTGCTATACAAGGGGGGGGCAATCAGCCCCAGCATTTT
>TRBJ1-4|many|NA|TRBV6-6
CASRLRGFNEKLFF
TGTGCCAGCAGGCTCAGGGGCTTTAATGAAAAACTGTTTTTT
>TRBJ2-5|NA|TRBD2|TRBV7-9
CASSPYFASGGNEQYF
TGTGCCAGCAGCCCATATTTCGCTAGCGGGGGCAATGAGCAGTACTTC
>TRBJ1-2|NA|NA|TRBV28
CASSFGQAYGYTF
TGTGCCAGCAGTTTTGGGCAGGCCTATGGCTACACCTTC
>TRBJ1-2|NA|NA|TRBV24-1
CATSDLGPGGGYTF
TGTGCCACCAGTGATTTGGGGCCCGGAGGAGGCTACACCTTC
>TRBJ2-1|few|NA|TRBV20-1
CSPQGGNEQFF
TGCAGTCCCCAAGGGGGGAATGAGCAGTTCTTC
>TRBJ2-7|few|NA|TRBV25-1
CASSEYGLTGEQYF
TGTGCCAGCAGTGAATACGGGCTCACGGGCGAGCAGTACTTC
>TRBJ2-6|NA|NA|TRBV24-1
CATSDFRGDGANVLTF
TGTGCCACCAGTGATTTTCGGGGAGATGGGGCCAACGTCCTGACTTTC
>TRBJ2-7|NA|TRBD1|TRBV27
CVSLGTGGYEQYF
TGTGTCAGCCTTGGGACAGGGGGCTACGAGCAGTACTTC
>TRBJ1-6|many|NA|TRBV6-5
CASSFNSDSPLHF
TGTGCCAGCAGTTTTAACAGCGATTCACCCCTCCACTTT
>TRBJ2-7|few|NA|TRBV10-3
CAITEFAGGKTYEQYF
TGTGCCATCACCGAATTCGCAGGCGGAAAGACCTACGAGCAGTACTTC
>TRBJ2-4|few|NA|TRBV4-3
CASSQSWGELGNIQYF
TGCGCCAGCAGCCAATCGTGGGGGGAGCTGGGGAACATTCAGTACTTC
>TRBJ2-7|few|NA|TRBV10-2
CASLQGYDEQYF
TGCGCCAGCCTTCAGGGTTACGACGAGCAGTACTTC
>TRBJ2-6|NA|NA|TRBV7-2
CASSLGHLSSGANVLTF
TGTGCCAGCAGCTTGGGACACCTAAGCTCTGGGGCCAACGTCCTGACTTTC
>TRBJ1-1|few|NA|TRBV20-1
CSAYGVGTEAFF
TGCAGTGCTTATGGGGTCGGCACTGAAGCTTTCTTT